The 3 T cell receptor beta chains reported below all come from one sample, sequenced in a study of PD-L1 blockade in urothelial cancer. Clones were sequenced by immunoSEQ multiplex PCR, and TCRdb holds only the in-frame ones, with some missing. The sample has more than 55,000 clones, around 84% seen once; the top ten hold roughly 2.8%. This material consisted of PBMCs, taken around atezolizumab (anti-PD-L1) treatment. The origin of the receptors is a man aged 50 to 60 with urothelial cancer.

This clone was picked up one time. The rearrangement joins TRBV10-3 to TRBJ2-5, with 8 bases matching TRBD2. V shed 8 bases and J 4 bases; nucleotides not matched to a gene: 9. The CDR3 is 14 amino acids. Germline lookup yields CDR1 ENHRY and CDR2 SYGVKD. This CDR3 reads CAIGGTSGRETQYF. The CDR3 nucleotides read TGTGCCATCGGAGGGACAAGCGGGAGAGAGACCCAGTACTTC.

J is TRBJ1-1 and V is TRBV2; 10 bases agree with TRBD1. The CDR3 totals 14 residues. Germline lookup yields CDR1 SNHLY and CDR2 FYNNEI. V shed 6 bases and J 6 bases; nucleotides not matched to a gene: 7. This CDR3 is CASRRTGGLAEAFF. The CDR3 nucleotides read TGTGCCAGCAGGAGGACAGGGGGGTTGGCTGAAGCTTTCTTT.

This clone was seen only once. This sequence joins TRBV6-1 and TRBJ1-4, with TRBD1 matching over 8 bases. J gave up 8 bases and V 8 bases, and 7 bases lay outside the gene matches. Germline-derived CDR1 and CDR2 are MNHNS and SASEGT. The CDR3 is 13 residues long. CDR3 sequence: CASVTGVDEKLFF. The CDR3 nucleotides read TGTGCCAGCGTGACAGGGGTGGACGAAAAACTGTTTTTT.